This T cell receptor beta chain was recorded in a study of blood T cell repertoires in COVID-19. Across the study: Acute and convalescent COVID-19 samples came from the United States, Italy and Spain. The analysed material was cDNA or gDNA that came from T cells, B-cell-depleted T cells, or PBMCs.

Source study methods: From reference gene primer amplification, estimates of nucleated cell counts were derived. The protocol was immunoSEQ multiplex PCR, while the TCRdb copy is restricted to in-frame clones and leaves out a portion. The DNA gave D and trimming, while V, J and clone size come from that table. Altogether around 270,000 clones are present, approximately 86% being singletons, with the ten largest covering over 7.5%. The clonotype comes from a man between 35 and 55 years old who had recovered from COVID-19. Sequenced: peripheral blood.

The CDR3 DNA reads TGTGCCAGTAGTATCTTGGGCAGCTCTAATGAAAAACTGTTTTTT. Translation: CASSILGSSNEKLFF. This chain connects TRBV19 to TRBJ1-4; D is undetermined. The CDR3 loop spans 15 amino acids. From germline, CDR1 is LNHDA and CDR2 SQIVND (reference sequence). V was pared by 3 bases and J by 3 bases, with 11 bases between.